Each of the 5 T cell receptor beta chains below was sequenced from the same sample in a study of T-cell reconstitution after alpha-beta-depleted transplantation in children. Molecular barcoding with unique molecular identifiers was used for the TCRbeta library. TCRdb redid the calling of the PCR reads with MiXCR, one entry per CDR3 protein. The sample shows 55,000 to 90,000 distinct CDR3 sequences, 4.9% of them seen only once. The source was PBMCs, mostly from graft donor cells, collected 180 days after TCRalphabeta/CD19-depleted stem cell transplant. The receptors come from a boy under two years old who had a stem cell transplant for acute myeloid leukemia, so the T cells may come from the graft donor.

This clonotype was counted many times. This chain connects TRBV6-5 to TRBJ2-7; D remains unclear. V gave up 2 bases and J gave up 3 bases, with 14 bases separating them. This CDR3 has 15 amino acids. Germline CDR1 reads MNHEY; CDR2 reads SVGAGI. DNA of the CDR3: TGTGCCAGCAGTTACAGGGTCGGACGGAACTACGAGCAGTACTTC. This gives the protein CASSYRVGRNYEQYF.

This clonotype was detected many times. The rearrangement links TRBV10-3 to TRBJ2-6; possibly TRBD1 or TRBD2 for D (5 bases each). V lost 11 bases, J lost 4 bases, and 12 bases lay in between. Germline values: CDR1 ENHRY, CDR2 SYGVKD. CDR3 length: 13 amino acids. The DNA for the CDR3 is TGTGCCGTGAGGGGCCTCGGGGCCAACGTCCTGACTTTC. Encoded protein: CAVRGLGANVLTF.

This clonotype was counted many times. This chain joins TRBV18 and TRBJ2-5; 7 nucleotides agree with TRBD1. Germline CDR1 reads KGHSH; CDR2 reads LQKENI. The junction had 4 bases not matched to a gene; V was cut back by 4 bases and J by 5 bases. The CDR3 is 13 amino acids. DNA of the CDR3: TGTGCCAGCTCACTCCACAGGGGCGAGACCCAGTACTTC. It specifies CASSLHRGETQYF.

In this sample, this clonotype turned up many times. The chain carries TRBV19 and TRBJ1-1; D gene unclear. Trimming removed 6 bases from V and 8 bases from J, with 16 bases in between. Germline V gives CDR1 LNHDA, CDR2 SQIVND (reference sequence). This CDR3 is 13 amino acids long. Here the CDR3 reads CASSQPWTGEAFF. CDR3 in DNA: TGTGCCAGTAGCCAACCTTGGACGGGAGAAGCTTTCTTT.

This clonotype has ten or more counts. V gene TRBV24-1 combines with J gene TRBJ1-2; 7 bases map to TRBD1. Germline trimming cut 2 bases from V and 4 bases from J; bases unmatched to any gene: 3. Germline V gives CDR1 KGHDR, CDR2 SFDVKD. CDR3 length: 14 amino acids. The CDR3 region is CATSDSGTAYGYTF. CDR3 bases: TGTGCCACCAGTGATTCCGGGACAGCCTATGGCTACACCTTC.